A single sample gave rise to the 9 T cell receptor beta chains below, sequenced in a study of cytomegalovirus exposure and HLA in healthy donors. Primers for the PCR totalled 60 Vbeta and 13 Jbeta. The data were produced by immunoSEQ multiplex PCR, yet TCRdb's version contains in-frame clones alone and is incomplete. The sample comprises 130,000 to 150,000 clones, roughly 70% of which are singletons, and under 2% rests with the top ten. The sequencing input was PBMCs. The source is a woman in her thirties or forties in good health and CMV-seronegative.

This chain joins TRBV4-1 and TRBJ2-3; D not resolved. The CDR3 totals 14 residues. Deletions cut 2 bases from V and 0 bases from J, with 6 bases between. Germline CDR1 MGHRA, CDR2 YSYEKL. The CDR3 bases are TGCGCCAGCAGCCAAATAACTAGCACAGATACGCAGTATTTT. Translated: CASSQITSTDTQYF.

V usage is TRBV5-1 and J usage is TRBJ1-2, with a tentative D call TRBD1 (6 bases). CDR1 is SGHRS and CDR2 is YFSETQ in the germline V gene. V was shortened by 0 bases and J by 10 bases, with 16 bases between the two germline ends. The CDR3 spans 14 residues. The CDR3 loop is CASSLAGTPSFYTF. The CDR3 DNA reads as TGCGCCAGCAGCTTGGCCGGGACACCGTCGTTCTACACCTTC.

This clone turned up a few times. At one end the junction does not follow the germline gene, possibly because of a read error. The chain joins TRBV7-9 to TRBJ2-1; 7 nucleotides agree with TRBD2. This CDR3 is 16 amino acids long. Germline V lookup: CDR1 SEHNR, CDR2 FQNEAQ (reference sequence). The DNA of the CDR3 is TGTTCCAGCAGCTTTATACGGAAGCGGGGAGGCAATGAGCAGTTCTTC. As protein: CSSSFIRKRGGNEQFF. Filled out from reference TRBV7-9 and TRBJ2-1, the complete variable domain reads DTGVSQNPRHKITKRGQNVTFRCDPISEHNRLYWYRQTLGQGPEFLTYFQNEAQLEKSRLLSDRFSAERPKGSFSTLEIQRTEQGDSAMYLCSSSFIRKRGGNEQFFGPGTRLTVL.

The V and J genes are TRBV5-6 and TRBJ2-7, with TRBD1 as a possible D gene (5 bases). Germline V gives CDR1 SGHDT, CDR2 YYEEEE. V shed 2 bases and J shed 3 bases, with 18 bases lying between them. CDR3 size: 16 residues. CDR3 in DNA: TGTGCCAGCAGCTTAGCCAGGGTTCCTCTTCACTACGAGCAGTACTTC. As protein: CASSLARVPLHYEQYF.

The rearrangement links TRBV30 to TRBJ2-5; D is unclear. V gave up 0 bases and J gave up 5 bases, with 4 bases separating them. The germline CDR1 and CDR2 sequences are GTSNPN and SVGIG (reference sequence). The CDR3 is made up of 11 amino acids. Here the CDR3 DNA reads TGTGCCTGGAGTGTACAGGAGACCCAGTACTTC. Protein product: CAWSVQETQYF.

This chain uses TRBV4-2 with TRBJ2-2, with D perhaps TRBD2 (5 bases). With 0 bases removed from V and 6 bases from J, the gap between germline ends came to 11 bases. This CDR3 contains 15 residues. CDR1 LGHNA and CDR2 YNFKEQ come from the germline V gene. CDR3 loop: CASSQDREGSGELFF. CDR3 bases: TGTGCCAGCAGCCAAGATCGCGAGGGTTCCGGGGAGCTGTTTTTT.

The genes are TRBV4-2 and TRBJ2-1; weak D call: TRBD2 (7 bases). The germline V gene encodes CDR1 LGHNA and CDR2 YNFKEQ. Trimming took off 8 bases at V and 2 bases at J, with 22 bases between the two ends. CDR3 length: 17 amino acids. The CDR3 here is CASSTREGRGAYNEQFF. Written as DNA, the CDR3 is TGTGCCAGCTCCACAAGGGAGGGCAGGGGTGCCTACAATGAGCAGTTCTTC.

The chain employs TRBV9 and TRBJ2-7; the match to TRBD1 covers 10 bases. CDR1 SGDLS and CDR2 YYNGEE come from the germline V gene. The CDR3 has 15 residues. V gave up 0 bases and J gave up 5 bases; unmatched junction bases: 5. CDR3 nucleotides: TGTGCCAGCAGCGTAGGACAGGGGGCGGCCCACGAGCAGTACTTC. This sequence encodes CASSVGQGAAHEQYF.

This clone has only a few counts. The rearrangement joins TRBV11-3 to TRBJ2-7; TRBD1 matches at 8 bases. J was trimmed by 6 bases and V by 4 bases; bases with no gene match: 14. The CDR3 has 16 residues. CDR1 SGHNT and CDR2 YENEEA come from the germline V gene. CDR3 nucleotides: TGTGCCAGCAGCTCAAATACAGGGGGATTTATCGGCGAGCAGTACTTC. Translating it yields CASSSNTGGFIGEQYF.